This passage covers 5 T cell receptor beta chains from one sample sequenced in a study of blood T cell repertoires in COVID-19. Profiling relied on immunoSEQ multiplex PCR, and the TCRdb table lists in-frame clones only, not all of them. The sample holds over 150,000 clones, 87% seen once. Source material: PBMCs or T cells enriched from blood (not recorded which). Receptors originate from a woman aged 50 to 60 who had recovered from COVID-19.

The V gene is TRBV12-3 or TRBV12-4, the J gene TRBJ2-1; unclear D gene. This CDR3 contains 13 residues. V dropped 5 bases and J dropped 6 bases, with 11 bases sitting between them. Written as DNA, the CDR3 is TGTGCCAGCAGTCGCCTGACAACCAATGAGCAGTTCTTC. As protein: CASSRLTTNEQFF.

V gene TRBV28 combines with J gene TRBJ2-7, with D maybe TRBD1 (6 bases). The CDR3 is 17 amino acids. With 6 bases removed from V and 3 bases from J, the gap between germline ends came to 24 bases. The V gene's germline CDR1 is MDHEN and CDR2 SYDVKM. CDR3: CASSPYAGRGSIYEQYF. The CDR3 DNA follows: TGTGCCAGCAGCCCCTATGCCGGCAGGGGTAGTATCTACGAGCAGTACTTC.

CDR3 nucleotides: TGTGCCAGCAGGCCTCTGACAGGGGGTGAAACAGATACGCAGTATTTT. This codes for CASRPLTGGETDTQYF. The V and J genes are TRBV2 and TRBJ2-3, with TRBD1 matching 9 bases. V lost 6 bases to trimming and J lost 3 bases; unmatched junction nucleotides: 10. The CDR3 loop spans 16 amino acids. Germline CDR1 SNHLY, CDR2 FYNNEI.

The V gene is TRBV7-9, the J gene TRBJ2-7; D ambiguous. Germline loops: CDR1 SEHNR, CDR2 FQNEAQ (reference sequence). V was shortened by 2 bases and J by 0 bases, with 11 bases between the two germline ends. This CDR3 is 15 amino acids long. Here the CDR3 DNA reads TGTGCCAGCAGCTTATTACGGAGTAGCTCCTACGAGCAGTACTTC. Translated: CASSLLRSSSYEQYF.

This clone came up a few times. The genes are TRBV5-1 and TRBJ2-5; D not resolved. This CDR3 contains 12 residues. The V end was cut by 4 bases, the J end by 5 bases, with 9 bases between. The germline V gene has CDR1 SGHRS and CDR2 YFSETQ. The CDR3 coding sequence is TGCGCCAGCAGCAGGTCCGGGGAGACCCAGTACTTC. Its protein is CASSRSGETQYF.